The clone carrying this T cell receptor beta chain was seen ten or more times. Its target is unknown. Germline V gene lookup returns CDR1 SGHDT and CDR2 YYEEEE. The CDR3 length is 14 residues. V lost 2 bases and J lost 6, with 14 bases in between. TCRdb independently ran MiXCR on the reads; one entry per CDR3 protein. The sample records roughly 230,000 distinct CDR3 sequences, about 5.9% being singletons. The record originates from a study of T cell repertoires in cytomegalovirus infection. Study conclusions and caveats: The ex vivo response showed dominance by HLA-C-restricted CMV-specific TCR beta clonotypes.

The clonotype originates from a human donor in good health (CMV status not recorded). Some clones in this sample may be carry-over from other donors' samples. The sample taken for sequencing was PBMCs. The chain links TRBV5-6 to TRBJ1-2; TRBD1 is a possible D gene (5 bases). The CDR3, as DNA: TGTGCCAGCAGCTTTGGGGGGATGTCGGATGGCTACACCTTC. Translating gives CASSFGGMSDGYTF.